This TCR beta chain was recovered during a study of T cells in Graves' hyperthyroidism and ophthalmopathy (dated by TCRdb to the late 2010s). With respect to the entire study: Peripheral blood samples were taken at the time of initial diagnosis, prior to any treatment. The study also compared thyroid tissue and blood T-cell repertoires from five or six Graves' hyperthyroidism patients. The approximately 100 discovery patients were randomly split 7:3 into training and test sets. Following sampling, methimazole starting at 30 mg daily was given to hyperthyroidism patients, and high-dose intravenous methylprednisolone was given to ophthalmopathy patients. An independent validation cohort of fewer than 20 hyperthyroidism patients and 15 or so patients who later progressed to ophthalmopathy tested prospective prediction of ophthalmopathy. TCR Vbeta CDR3 sequencing of 120 to 150 peripheral blood samples (approximately 44 ophthalmopathy, under 80 hyperthyroidism and about 17 progressor patients) is reported in the paper. TCR V-J signatures able to tell the groups apart were searched for in a discovery cohort of 90 to 100 patients, of whom under 45 had Graves' ophthalmopathy and roughly 58 had stable Graves' hyperthyroidism.

Amplification of TCR beta CDR3 regions was carried out from RNA transcripts. For the first round of RT-PCR on the TCR CDR3, the HTBI primer set was used together with the Qiagen OneStep RT-PCR kit. Libraries were constructed in a second round of multiplex PCR, after which size selection and purification were carried out. The libraries were sequenced on an Illumina HiSeq2000 using paired-end 100 bp reads. The authors' pipeline ran thus. SOAPnuke was used to process the raw data, throwing out any read that contained adapters or uncalled bases, had a mean Phred below 15, or lacked an exact constant-primer or identifier match. High-quality paired reads were merged using COPE v1.2.5, and each unique nucleotide sequence was defined as a clonotype. MiTCR v1.1 was used to align clonotypes to the IMGT TRBV, TRBD and TRBJ reference segments. Analysis was restricted to V-J combinations with a frequency above 0.0001, which covered 99.2% of repertoires. A TCS score was defined as the ratio between F50 (clonal expansion) and ExV (chaos), using BLOSUM62-based TCRdist between CDR3 peptides within each V-J. Welch's t-statistics and random forest reduced 500 to 550 V-J features to 10 to 15, which were used in a naive Bayes classifier (R e1071). The public reads were quality trimmed at Q25 with fastp and then assembled into clones with MiXCR by TCRdb, keeping productive beta chains. Each record represents a unique CDR3 protein, reported with the most common genes and DNA among its rows. The V and J calls were determined by TCRdb, not by the authors. Here the sample has some 440,000 distinct CDR3 sequences; approximately 15% occur a single time. Jointly, the top ten make up 12% to 15% of the sample.

Sequences SGHTA (CDR1) and FQGNSA (CDR2) are obtained from the germline V gene. Compared with germline, V lacks 0 bases and J lacks 7 bases; bases without a gene match: 5. The CDR3 runs 15 residues from the cysteine to the phenylalanine. Only CDR3 DNA is held: 45 bases, read in frame from base 1. What the work shows at the level of the full study, not this receptor alone: Sample size was not statistically predetermined, and investigators were not blinded to group allocation. A model built on a 13 V-J signature distinguished ophthalmopathy from stable hyperthyroidism, reaching over 85% sensitivity and 81.08% specificity in cross-validation and 80%/75% in testing. Most expanded thyroid clonotypes (frequency above 0.001) were also detected in blood, suggesting blood repertoires may reflect thyroid immune responses. During validation, the model predicted progression to ophthalmopathy a median of roughly six months ahead of onset, with around 71% sensitivity and about 72% specificity.

Graves' hyperthyroidism was defined as stable when no progression to ophthalmopathy occurred over 18 months of follow-up. Hyperthyroidism patients were newly diagnosed, had a disease duration of under 2 months, and were aged 18 to 65 years. Any patient with an uncontrolled infection, another autoimmune disease, pregnancy or lactation was excluded. Diagnoses were established on the basis of clinical symptoms, serum thyroxine and TRAb, thyroid ultrasound, and orbital computed tomography. PBMCs were isolated from 8 to 10 ml of fresh peripheral blood by Ficoll-Paque density gradient centrifugation. Total RNA was extracted using Trizol reagent, and RNA quality was assessed on an Agilent 2100 Bioanalyzer. Many counts were recorded for this clonotype. Its antigen remains unidentified. Base-call qualities are not available, and no considerably larger clone is one nucleotide away.

The sequencing input was blood. This receptor was identified in a woman younger than 30 with Graves' hyperthyroidism. This receptor chain uses TRBV7-2 and TRBJ2-2; a stretch of 7 junction bases matches TRBD2. CDR3 loop: CASSLAGGRVGELFF. The DNA is as follows: TGTGCCAGCAGCTTAGCTGGTGGGAGGGTCGGGGAGCTGTTTTTT.